This TCR beta chain was retrieved from a study of early T cells in non-severe SARS-CoV-2 infection. For the study at large: The chains were unpaired, and the sequenced material was bulk RNA from unsorted whole blood. Study results and caveats: The matching step, a VDJdb search, favored anti-spike CD8 responses and missed private and CD4 specificities.

The germline V and J ends were trimmed by 0 bases and 2 bases, with 11 bases remaining between them. The CDR3 has 15 residues. The germline CDR1 and CDR2 sequences are MNHEY and SVGAGI. This clonotype was counted many times. Its antigen is currently unknown. cDNA molecules, individually, were tagged with unique molecular identifiers. From the 5' RACE reads, TCRdb called clonotypes with MiXCR, one entry per CDR3 protein. The sample holds 50,000 to 70,000 distinct CDR3 sequences, around 13% seen once. This receptor was taken from an adult who was a healthcare worker with PCR-confirmed SARS-CoV-2 infection or an uninfected control (not recorded which). V is TRBV6-5 and J is TRBJ2-7; no clear D gene. The sample consisted of whole blood. The CDR3 spells CASSYSPQYAYEQYF. The DNA for the CDR3 is TGTGCCAGCAGTTACTCGCCACAGTACGCCTACGAGCAGTACTTC.